The 21 T cell receptor beta chains listed next were all sequenced from one sample in a study of metastatic and nonmetastatic thyroid tumors. TCRdb ran MiXCR on the PCR reads. The sample lists 6,000 to 9,000 clones, around 30% occurring once. Patients underwent thyroid surgery, and none had received any treatment before it. Material for sequencing was tumor tissue. The receptors were sampled from a male donor with papillary thyroid cancer or a benign thyroid nodule (not recorded which). Some clones in this sample may be carry-over from other donors' samples.

The chain couples TRBV20-1 to TRBJ2-7; D is perhaps TRBD1 or TRBD2 (6 bases each). V lost 6 bases, J lost 3 bases, and 24 bases lay in between. This CDR3 comprises 16 residues. Germline V gene data show CDR1 as DFQATT and CDR2 as SNEGSKA (reference sequence). The CDR3 region is CSAKDGGRSPNYEQYF. CDR3 sequence (DNA): TGCAGTGCGAAGGACGGGGGCCGATCTCCAAACTACGAGCAGTACTTC.

This chain connects TRBV12-5 to TRBJ2-5, with D maybe TRBD1 (6 bases). V was clipped by 0 bases and J by 1 base, with 12 bases between them. This CDR3 is 16 amino acids long. CDR1 and CDR2 from the germline V gene are LGHNT and FRNRAP. The CDR3 nucleotides are TGTGCTAGTGGTTTGGTACTAGGGGGACCCCAAGAGACCCAGTACTTC. As protein: CASGLVLGGPQETQYF.

The chain couples TRBV28 to TRBJ2-2; weak D call: TRBD1 (6 bases). Trimming took off 7 bases at V and 4 bases at J, with 13 bases between the two ends. CDR3 length equals 14 residues. In germline, CDR1 is MDHEN, CDR2 SYDVKM. CDR3 nucleotides: TGTGCCAGCACCCACAGGGATTTCACCGGGGAGCTGTTTTTT. Translation: CASTHRDFTGELFF.

The chain combines TRBV11-3 with TRBJ1-1, with D uncertain. The V gene lost 1 base and the J gene lost 8 bases, with 11 bases spanning the gap. This CDR3 has 13 amino acids. Germline loops: CDR1 SGHNT, CDR2 YENEEA. The CDR3 sequence: CASSLGAYGEAFF. The CDR3 region has the DNA TGTGCCAGCAGCTTAGGAGCCTACGGGGAAGCTTTCTTT.

This clone was seen only a few times. J is TRBJ2-2 and V is TRBV11-3; D is unclear. This CDR3 comprises 15 residues. Trimming left V 2 bases short and J 1 base short, with 8 bases between. Per the germline V gene, CDR1 is SGHNT and CDR2 is YENEEA. The CDR3 DNA follows: TGTGCCAGCAGCTTACTCGCAGGGAACACCGGGGAGCTGTTTTTT. It encodes CASSLLAGNTGELFF.

This clone rates as medium-sized. The J gene is TRBJ1-1, the V gene TRBV4-2, with D possibly matching TRBD1 (6 bases). Germline assignment: CDR1 LGHNA and CDR2 YNFKEQ. Trimming pared 3 bases from V and 10 bases from J, leaving 18 bases between. The CDR3 has 14 residues. The CDR3 DNA follows: TGTGCCAGCAGCCAGGACCAAACACAGGGACGAGCTTTCTTT. This sequence encodes CASSQDQTQGRAFF.

This chain's CDR3 is CASSYSPGAEAFF. As DNA, the CDR3 is TGTGCCAGCAGTTACTCCCCTGGCGCTGAAGCTTTCTTT. The rearrangement links TRBV6-2 or TRBV6-3 to TRBJ1-1; unclear D gene. Per the germline V gene, CDR1 is MNHEY and CDR2 is SVGEGT. V was trimmed by 0 bases and J by 6 bases, leaving 8 bases between them. The CDR3 loop spans 13 amino acids.

The rearrangement joins TRBV6-1 to TRBJ1-2; 7 bases fit TRBD1. Germline V gives CDR1 MNHNS, CDR2 SASEGT. The ends lost 6 bases at V and 8 bases at J; junction bases unmatched: 9. This CDR3 comprises 13 residues. Here the CDR3 DNA reads TGTGCCAGCAGCTCTGACAGGGAGGGGGGCTACACCTTC. Translating gives CASSSDREGGYTF.

This chain connects TRBV28 to TRBJ2-7; no firm D call. The germline V and J ends were trimmed by 5 bases and 2 bases, with 10 bases remaining between them. The CDR3 loop spans 13 amino acids. CDR1 and CDR2 (germline): MDHEN, SYDVKM. The CDR3: CASSLPSPYEQYF. CDR3 DNA: TGTGCCAGCAGTCTACCGTCTCCCTACGAGCAGTACTTC. The complete variable domain, with remaining parts taken from reference TRBV28 and TRBJ2-7, reads DVKVTQSSRYLVKRTGEKVFLECVQDMDHENMFWYRQDPGLGLRLIYFSYDVKMKEKGDIPEGYSVSREKKERFSLILESASTNQTSMYLCASSLPSPYEQYFGPGTRLTVT.

In its sample, this clone was seen a few times. This chain connects TRBV9 to TRBJ2-3, with TRBD2 matching over 8 bases. Losses at the gene ends were 7 bases for V and 1 base for J; bases not matched to a gene: 11. This CDR3 has 16 amino acids. The V gene's germline CDR1 is SGDLS and CDR2 YYNGEE. The CDR3 reads CASSSTGTRGTDTQYF. In DNA, the CDR3 is TGTGCCAGCTCGAGCACCGGGACTAGGGGCACAGATACGCAGTATTTT.

The chain uses TRBV28 and TRBJ1-6; no firm D call. CDR3 length: 13 residues. CDR1 is MDHEN, CDR2 SYDVKM, per germline. Trimming took 6 bases from V and 6 from J, leaving 9 bases between them. The CDR3 DNA is TGTGCCAGCAGCTTTGGGGTTAATTCACCCCTCCACTTT. Protein product: CASSFGVNSPLHF.

The genes are TRBV3-1 and TRBJ2-3; D might be TRBD2 (6 bases). Germline loops: CDR1 LGHDT, CDR2 YNNKEL (reference sequence). The CDR3 length is 17 residues. V lost 0 bases to trimming and J lost 6 bases, with 19 bases between them. CDR3 sequence reads: CASSQDSGAGLTDTQYF. The DNA for the CDR3 is TGTGCCAGCAGCCAAGATAGTGGCGCGGGGCTCACGGATACGCAGTATTTT.

A few counts support this clone. V usage is TRBV5-1 and J usage is TRBJ2-7, with D unclear. This CDR3 is built from 13 residues. Between the trimmed V and J ends, which lost 5 bases and 0 bases, there was a span of 9 bases. Germline CDR1 is SGHRS and CDR2 is YFSETQ. The CDR3 spells CASSPGLSYEQYF. The DNA for the CDR3 is TGCGCCAGCAGTCCGGGCCTCTCCTACGAGCAGTACTTC. The full variable domain, rest sourced from reference TRBV5-1 and TRBJ2-7, is KAGVTQTPRYLIKTRGQQVTLSCSPISGHRSVSWYQQTPGQGLQFLFEYFSETQRNKGNFPGRFSGRQFSNSRSEMNVSTLELGDSALYLCASSPGLSYEQYFGPGTRLTVT.

The chain uses TRBV6-1 and TRBJ2-4; the match to TRBD1 covers 7 bases. The CDR3 runs 15 residues. The J segment lost 3 bases and the V segment lost 3 bases, leaving 5 bases of the junction unmatched. CDR1 is MNHNS and CDR2 is SASEGT in the germline V gene. CDR3 nucleotides: TGTGCCAGCAGTGATAAACCAGGGGGCAAAAACATTCAGTACTTC. This sequence encodes CASSDKPGGKNIQYF.

The gene calls are TRBV4-1 and TRBJ2-7, with 12 bases identical to TRBD2. The J segment lost 6 bases and the V segment lost 1 base, leaving 4 bases of the junction unmatched. CDR1 is MGHRA, CDR2 YSYEKL, per germline. This CDR3 contains 15 residues. This chain's CDR3 is CASSQGLAGAGEQYF. As DNA, the CDR3 is TGCGCCAGCAGCCAAGGACTAGCGGGAGCAGGCGAGCAGTACTTC.

This clone is termed medium-sized (0.01 to 0.1%). This chain joins TRBV6-1 and TRBJ1-5, with a tentative D call TRBD1 (6 bases). This CDR3 region has 15 residues. Germline-derived CDR1 and CDR2 are MNHNS and SASEGT. V lost 6 bases to trimming and J lost 0 bases, with 12 bases between them. CDR3 in amino acids: CASRQGTYSNQPQHF. As DNA, the CDR3 is TGTGCCAGCAGACAGGGAACCTATAGCAATCAGCCCCAGCATTTT.

The chain is built from TRBV20-1 and TRBJ2-7; 8 nucleotides agree with TRBD1. Germline CDR1 and CDR2: DFQATT and SNEGSKA (reference sequence). Trimming cost V 5 bases and J 5 bases; bases outside gene matches: 11. CDR3 length: 14 amino acids. The CDR3 coding sequence is TGCAGTGCTGGGGCAGGACAGGGTTCCCACGAGCAGTACTTC. Translating gives CSAGAGQGSHEQYF.

The chain links TRBV28 to TRBJ1-1; TRBD1 matches 7 bases. The CDR3 is 14 residues long. J gave up 4 bases and V 6 bases, and 8 bases lay outside the gene matches. Germline V gives CDR1 MDHEN, CDR2 SYDVKM. CDR3 in amino acids: CASSNADRSTEAFF. The CDR3 DNA reads TGTGCCAGCAGCAACGCGGACAGGAGCACTGAAGCTTTCTTT.

A few counts support this clone. The chain recombines TRBV12-3 or TRBV12-4 with TRBJ2-7, with a tentative D call TRBD2 (5 bases). CDR3 length: 15 residues. V was shortened by 7 bases and J by 0 bases, with 16 bases between the two germline ends. CDR3 amino acids: CASTREGGGSYEQYF. The CDR3 nucleotides are TGTGCCAGCACCAGAGAGGGCGGTGGCTCCTACGAGCAGTACTTC.

This clone was seen more than once but under ten times. This chain uses TRBV10-1 with TRBJ1-2; maybe TRBD1 (5 bases). V dropped 8 bases and J dropped 7 bases, with 23 bases sitting between them. Germline V lookup: CDR1 WNHNN, CDR2 SYGVQD (reference sequence). The CDR3 is 15 amino acids. DNA of the CDR3: TGCGCCAGCTCCAAGGGAATCGGGGCGGGGGGTGGCTACACCTTC. Translation gives CASSKGIGAGGGYTF.

This clone was observed many times. The chain combines TRBV6-1 with TRBJ2-3; TRBD1 aligns across 11 bases. V lost 7 bases to trimming and J lost 3 bases; unmatched junction nucleotides: 6. There are 15 residues in the CDR3. CDR1 MNHNS and CDR2 SASEGT come from the germline V gene. CDR3 bases: TGTGCCAGCACCTCAGGACAGGGGGCAACAGATACGCAGTATTTT. Protein sequence: CASTSGQGATDTQYF.